These 23 T cell receptor beta chains were sequenced from one sample in a study of T cell responses to AZD1222 COVID-19 vaccine. Some clones are missing from TCRdb's copy, which holds only in-frame ones; the method was immunoSEQ multiplex PCR. This table has about 72,000 clones, nearly 90% appearing once. Sequenced material: peripheral blood, taken 28 days after the second AZD1222 dose. Source of these receptors: an adult who received the AZD1222 COVID-19 vaccine.

The V and J genes are TRBV11-3 and TRBJ2-7; 13 nucleotides line up with TRBD2. The germline gives CDR1 SGHNT, CDR2 YENEEA. Trimming cost V 4 bases and J 0 bases; bases outside gene matches: 3. This CDR3 comprises 16 residues. CDR3 coding DNA: TGTGCCAGCAGCTCCAGACTAGCGGGAGGCTCCTACGAGCAGTACTTC. Its protein product is CASSSRLAGGSYEQYF.

The rearrangement links TRBV10-3 to TRBJ2-2, with D perhaps matching TRBD1 or TRBD2 (5 bases each). CDR3 length: 15 residues. Germline-derived CDR1 and CDR2 are ENHRY and SYGVKD. The V end lost 6 bases, the J end lost 7 bases, and 18 bases lay between the germline ends. The CDR3 bases are TGTGCCATCAGGGACTCGAAACAGGACCGCGGGGAGCTGTTTTTT. Protein: CAIRDSKQDRGELFF.

The chain is built from TRBV5-8 and TRBJ2-7; D possibly corresponds to TRBD2 (5 bases). CDR3 length: 15 amino acids. Germline V gene lookup returns CDR1 SGHTS and CDR2 YDEGEE. V was pared by 4 bases and J by 2 bases, with 16 bases between. The CDR3: CASSPFRERPYEQYF. The CDR3 nucleotides read TGTGCCAGCAGCCCCTTTAGGGAGCGCCCCTACGAGCAGTACTTC.

The chain has TRBV5-4 and TRBJ2-5; 7 nucleotides align to TRBD2. Germline CDR1 and CDR2: SGHNT and YYREEE (reference sequence). Germline trimming cut 0 bases from V and 0 bases from J; bases unmatched to any gene: 2. There are 15 residues in the CDR3. CDR3 protein: CASSLDGGDQETQYF. The CDR3 region has the DNA TGTGCCAGCAGCTTGGATGGGGGGGACCAAGAGACCCAGTACTTC. The full variable domain, in which reference TRBV5-4 and TRBJ2-5 provide the parts outside the CDR3, is ETGVTQSPTHLIKTRGQQVTLRCSSQSGHNTVSWYQQALGQGPQFIFQYYREEENGRGNFPPRFSGLQFPNYSSELNVNALELDDSALYLCASSLDGGDQETQYFGPGTRLLVL.

The J gene is TRBJ2-5, the V gene TRBV30; 10 bases fit TRBD2. CDR1 is GTSNPN and CDR2 is SVGIG in the germline V gene (reference sequence). This CDR3 has 15 amino acids. After removal of 0 bases from V and 3 bases from J, the junction contained 4 bases not matched to a gene. The CDR3 DNA sequence: TGTGCCTGGAGTGTACGTCTAGCGGGAGAAGAGACCCAGTACTTC. Protein: CAWSVRLAGEETQYF.

The CDR3 nucleotides are TGTGCCAGCAGCTCGACAGGGGCCTCTGGAAACACCATATATTTT. As protein: CASSSTGASGNTIYF. This sequence joins TRBV7-8 and TRBJ1-3, with 8 bases that match TRBD1. Germline CDR1 is SGHVS and CDR2 is FQNEAQ. V was clipped by 4 bases and J by 0 bases; unmatched bases: 2. This CDR3 comprises 15 residues.

V and J are TRBV5-1 and TRBJ1-6; D perhaps matches TRBD1 (5 bases). Germline CDR1 is SGHRS and CDR2 is YFSETQ. Between the trimmed V and J ends, which lost 4 bases and 10 bases, there was a span of 18 bases. The CDR3 consists of 15 residues. The CDR3 DNA follows: TGCGCCAGCAGCCCTCGGGACGGCGGCGACTCACCCCTCCACTTT. Translation: CASSPRDGGDSPLHF. Combining the CDR3 with reference TRBV5-1 and TRBJ1-6 gives the whole variable domain KAGVTQTPRYLIKTRGQQVTLSCSPISGHRSVSWYQQTPGQGLQFLFEYFSETQRNKGNFPGRFSGRQFSNSRSEMNVSTLELGDSALYLCASSPRDGGDSPLHFGNGTRLTVT.

J is TRBJ2-5 and V is TRBV18; D is undetermined. Trimming left V 2 bases short and J 3 bases short, with 4 bases between. The germline CDR1 and CDR2 sequences are KGHSH and LQKENI. This CDR3 contains 12 residues. Here the CDR3 DNA reads TGTGCCAGCTCACCAAGGGAAGAGACCCAGTACTTC. This encodes CASSPREETQYF.

This clone was counted only a few times. V and J are TRBV10-1 and TRBJ2-4, with D tentatively TRBD1 (6 bases). The germline gives CDR1 WNHNN, CDR2 SYGVQD (reference sequence). This CDR3 spans 14 amino acids. V was pared by 3 bases and J by 3 bases, with 9 bases between. CDR3 DNA: TGCGCCAGCAGTGAAGGGGGTAGCAAAAACATTCAGTACTTC. This translates into CASSEGGSKNIQYF.

CDR3 amino acids: CASSLAKDPFQVTGNTIYF. The DNA for the CDR3 is TGTGCCAGCAGCTTGGCCAAGGACCCATTCCAGGTCACTGGAAACACCATATATTTT. The V gene is TRBV5-7, the J gene TRBJ1-3; D is undetermined. TRBV5-7 is an ORF, and what it does is uncertain. The ends were cut back, 0 bases at V and 2 bases at J, with 21 bases in the middle. The CDR3 is 19 amino acids.

V and J are TRBV19 and TRBJ2-1, with no clear D. The CDR3 is made up of 15 amino acids. V was shortened by 4 bases and J by 0 bases, with 10 bases between the two germline ends. Germline V gene sequence: CDR1 LNHDA, CDR2 SQIVND (reference sequence). The CDR3 nucleotides are TGTGCCAGTAGTAAGGGTTTCGGCTCCTACAATGAGCAGTTCTTC. It is translated as CASSKGFGSYNEQFF. Full variable domain (remainder filled in from reference TRBV19 and TRBJ2-1): DGGITQSPKYLFRKEGQNVTLSCEQNLNHDAMYWYRQDPGQGLRLIYYSQIVNDFQKGDIAEGYSVSREKKESFPLTVTSAQKNPTAFYLCASSKGFGSYNEQFFGPGTRLTVL.

The chain has TRBV5-1 and TRBJ2-3, with 7 bases identical to TRBD2. Germline assignment: CDR1 SGHRS and CDR2 YFSETQ. The CDR3 has 17 amino acids. V trimming: 4 bases; J trimming: 8 bases; junction bases outside the gene matches: 19. This CDR3 is CASSKESTSSYGSTQYF. In nucleotides, the CDR3 is TGCGCCAGCAGCAAGGAGTCGACTAGCTCATATGGAAGTACGCAGTATTTT.

J is TRBJ1-4 and V is TRBV27; D gene ambiguous. Trimming stripped 3 bases from V and 0 bases from J, with 8 bases between. The V gene's germline CDR1 is MNHEY and CDR2 SMNVEV (reference sequence). This CDR3 has 15 amino acids. The CDR3 nucleotides are TGTGCCAGCAGTTTTGTCCATGCAACTAATGAAAAACTGTTTTTT. Translated: CASSFVHATNEKLFF.

This clone was counted a few times. This chain uses TRBV29-1 with TRBJ1-2; 7 nucleotides line up with TRBD1. The CDR3 is 11 amino acids. The trim removed 2 bases at V and 8 bases at J, leaving 2 bases unmatched. Germline-derived CDR1 and CDR2 are SQVTM and ANQGSEA. CDR3 DNA sequence: TGCAGCGTTGAAAAACAGGGGGGCTACACCTTC. Protein: CSVEKQGGYTF.

This chain uses TRBV5-1 with TRBJ2-2; TRBD2 matches at 11 bases. Germline V gives CDR1 SGHRS, CDR2 YFSETQ. The CDR3 runs to 15 residues. Trimming at V came to 4 bases and at J to 4 bases, leaving 3 bases not matched to a gene. In nucleotides, the CDR3 is TGCGCCAGCAGCAAGACTAGCGGGACCACCGGGGAGCTGTTTTTT. It codes for CASSKTSGTTGELFF. Together with reference TRBV5-1 and TRBJ2-2, the CDR3 gives the full variable domain: KAGVTQTPRYLIKTRGQQVTLSCSPISGHRSVSWYQQTPGQGLQFLFEYFSETQRNKGNFPGRFSGRQFSNSRSEMNVSTLELGDSALYLCASSKTSGTTGELFFGEGSRLTVL.

The rearrangement joins TRBV9 to TRBJ2-1; D tentatively fits TRBD1 or TRBD2 (6 bases each). Germline loops: CDR1 SGDLS, CDR2 YYNGEE. Trimming took off 4 bases at V and 10 bases at J, with 15 bases between the two ends. The CDR3 covers 13 residues. The CDR3 DNA follows: TGTGCCAGCAGCCCCCGGGGGCGGAACGAGCAGTTCTTC. Translating it yields CASSPRGRNEQFF.

This CDR3 is CATTRANTGELFF. The CDR3, as DNA: TGTGCCACCACTAGGGCGAACACCGGGGAGCTGTTTTTT. The chain couples TRBV6-5 to TRBJ2-2; TRBD2 is a possible D gene (5 bases). Germline-derived CDR1 and CDR2 are MNHEY and SVGAGI. This CDR3 region has 13 residues. Deletions cut 10 bases from V and 0 bases from J, with 9 bases between.

V and J are TRBV6-5 and TRBJ1-3, with a possible D match to TRBD1 (6 bases). The CDR3 has 16 residues. The germline CDR1 and CDR2 sequences are MNHEY and SVGAGI. V lost 0 bases to trimming and J lost 4 bases, with 13 bases between them. CDR3 sequence (DNA): TGTGCCAGCAGTTACTCGAAAGGGACACCCGGAAACACCATATATTTT. Protein sequence: CASSYSKGTPGNTIYF.

This rearrangement joins TRBV12-5 to TRBJ2-1; 10 nucleotides align to TRBD2. The CDR3 consists of 16 residues. CDR1 and CDR2 (germline): LGHNT, FRNRAP. The J segment lost 2 bases and the V segment lost 6 bases, leaving 7 bases of the junction unmatched. The CDR3: CASGDLAGATYNEQFF. The DNA of the CDR3 is TGTGCTAGTGGGGACCTAGCGGGAGCCACCTACAATGAGCAGTTCTTC. Variable domain in full (rest from reference TRBV12-5 and TRBJ2-1): DARVTQTPRHKVTEMGQEVTMRCQPILGHNTVFWYRQTMMQGLELLAYFRNRAPLDDSGMPKDRFSAEMPDATLATLKIQPSEPRDSAVYFCASGDLAGATYNEQFFGPGTRLTVL.

The J gene is TRBJ1-3, the V gene TRBV15; D ambiguous. V lost 5 bases, J lost 3 bases, and 14 bases lay in between. From germline, CDR1 is LNHNV and CDR2 YYDKDF (reference sequence). The CDR3 covers 15 residues. Written as DNA, the CDR3 is TGTGCCACCAGCTCGTCCGTGGGCCGTGGAAACACCATATATTTT. This gives the protein CATSSSVGRGNTIYF.

The chain recombines TRBV14 with TRBJ1-6; TRBD1 is a possible D gene (6 bases). The CDR3 loop spans 16 amino acids. Trimming pared 7 bases from V and 9 bases from J, leaving 22 bases between. Per the germline V gene, CDR1 is SGHDN and CDR2 is FVKESK. The CDR3 sequence is CASIKGGRGLISPLHF. In DNA, the CDR3 is TGTGCCAGCATTAAAGGGGGGAGAGGGTTGATTTCACCCCTCCACTTT.

The chain combines TRBV27 with TRBJ2-2; 10 nucleotides match TRBD2. The CDR3 runs 18 residues. In germline, CDR1 is MNHEY, CDR2 SMNVEV (reference sequence). Trimming removed 6 bases from V and 0 bases from J; junction bases left unmatched: 10. CDR3 DNA: TGTGCCAGCAGCGCTAGCTCGGGACTAGCGCCGAACACCGGGGAGCTGTTTTTT. Protein: CASSASSGLAPNTGELFF.

The rearrangement joins TRBV9 to TRBJ1-2; TRBD1 agrees at 8 bases. Germline V gene sequence: CDR1 SGDLS, CDR2 YYNGEE. CDR3 length: 14 residues. V gave up 0 bases and J gave up 8 bases; unmatched junction bases: 6. The CDR3 nucleotides are TGTGCCAGCAGCGTAGCAGGGGGCGCAGGGGGCTACACCTTC. It yields the protein CASSVAGGAGGYTF.